These 30 T cell receptor beta chains were sequenced from one sample in a study of blood T cell repertoires in COVID-19. Sequencing used immunoSEQ multiplex PCR; TCRdb keeps in-frame clones, though not all of them. The table has 70,000 to 75,000 clones, roughly 80% seen once. Sequenced: peripheral blood. Receptor source: an elderly woman with active or convalescent COVID-19.

The rearrangement uses TRBV7-6 and TRBJ2-5, with TRBD2 identical over 8 bases. V lost 4 bases to trimming and J lost 1 base; unmatched junction nucleotides: 8. Germline CDR1 SGHVS, CDR2 FNYEAQ. The CDR3 spans 16 residues. CDR3 bases: TGTGCCAGCAGCTCAACCTCTCGGGGGGGCCAAGAGACCCAGTACTTC. As protein: CASSSTSRGGQETQYF.

The chain couples TRBV28 to TRBJ2-5; D remains unclear. V gave up 1 base and J gave up 5 bases, with 2 bases separating them. The length of the CDR3 is 11 residues. Germline V CDR1 and CDR2: MDHEN, SYDVKM. CDR3 in DNA: TGTGCCAGCAGTTTATCGGAGACCCAGTACTTC. Encoded protein: CASSLSETQYF.

The gene calls are TRBV2 and TRBJ2-2; 9 bases match TRBD2. V shed 4 bases and J 4 bases; nucleotides not matched to a gene: 7. Germline V lookup: CDR1 SNHLY, CDR2 FYNNEI. The length of the CDR3 is 16 residues. The DNA for the CDR3 is TGTGCCAGCAGTGGGTTGCTAGCGGGATTCACCGGGGAGCTGTTTTTT. Encoded protein: CASSGLLAGFTGELFF. Full variable domain (missing parts from reference TRBV2 and TRBJ2-2): EPEVTQTPSHQVTQMGQEVILRCVPISNHLYFYWYRQILGQKVEFLVSFYNNEISEKSEIFDDQFSVERPDGSNFTLKIRSTKLEDSAMYFCASSGLLAGFTGELFFGEGSRLTVL.

The gene calls are TRBV24-1 and TRBJ2-1, with 7 bases that match TRBD1. Germline V gives CDR1 KGHDR, CDR2 SFDVKD. CDR3 length equals 15 residues. V was clipped by 9 bases and J by 5 bases; unmatched bases: 12. The CDR3 bases are TGTGCCACCGCAACTCGGACAGGTCTCGACAATGAGCAGTTCTTC. This encodes CATATRTGLDNEQFF.

This chain uses TRBV7-2 with TRBJ1-3; the match to TRBD1 covers 7 bases. The V and J ends lost 7 bases and 0 bases, in that order; junction bases with no gene match: 9. The CDR3 is made up of 16 amino acids. The germline CDR1 and CDR2 sequences are SGHTA and FQGNSA. CDR3 protein: CASTFAGQLSGNTIYF. The CDR3 bases are TGTGCCAGCACCTTCGCGGGACAGCTCTCTGGAAACACCATATATTTT.

Only one count was recorded for this clone. J is TRBJ2-1 and V is TRBV19; 14 bases match TRBD2. The CDR3 runs to 16 residues. CDR1 is LNHDA and CDR2 is SQIVND in the germline V gene (reference sequence). Germline trimming cut 6 bases from V and 7 bases from J; bases unmatched to any gene: 8. CDR3 loop: CASRTSGGAARNEQFF. For the CDR3, the DNA is TGTGCCAGTAGGACTAGCGGGGGGGCGGCGAGAAATGAGCAGTTCTTC.

The chain employs TRBV6-2 or TRBV6-3 and TRBJ2-4; D might be TRBD2 (7 bases). Germline CDR1 reads MNHEY; CDR2 reads SVGEGT. This CDR3 is built from 17 residues. The V and J ends lost 6 bases and 0 bases respectively, with 18 bases between them. DNA for the CDR3: TGTGCCAGCAGCCACTATGGGGGGGCTGTAGCCAAAAACATTCAGTACTTC. It encodes CASSHYGGAVAKNIQYF.

The V gene is TRBV9, the J gene TRBJ2-3; TRBD1 agrees at 11 bases. V dropped 1 base and J dropped 8; count of bases not matched to a gene: 6. The CDR3 covers 15 residues. CDR1 is SGDLS, CDR2 YYNGEE, per germline. The chain's CDR3 is CASSVLGQGAGTQYF. For the CDR3, the DNA is TGTGCCAGCAGCGTACTTGGACAGGGGGCAGGTACGCAGTATTTT.

V and J are TRBV5-1 and TRBJ2-4; D remains ambiguous. From germline, CDR1 is SGHRS and CDR2 YFSETQ. The V end lost 0 bases, the J end lost 0 bases, and 13 bases lay between the germline ends. The CDR3 is 17 amino acids. CDR3 DNA sequence: TGCGCCAGCAGCTTGGGAGCCGGTACGGGAGCCAAAAACATTCAGTACTTC. Amino acid sequence: CASSLGAGTGAKNIQYF.

The chain uses TRBV5-1 and TRBJ2-1, with D hard to call. Germline CDR1 and CDR2: SGHRS and YFSETQ. The CDR3 contains 13 residues. Trimming stripped 1 base from V and 8 bases from J, with 10 bases between. The CDR3 loop is CASSLNLPDEQFF. The CDR3, as DNA: TGCGCCAGCAGCTTGAACCTACCGGATGAGCAGTTCTTC.

The gene calls are TRBV9 and TRBJ2-7, with D perhaps TRBD2 (7 bases). Germline CDR1 is SGDLS and CDR2 is YYNGEE. The germline V and J ends were trimmed by 4 bases and 3 bases, with 17 bases remaining between them. There are 15 residues in the CDR3. CDR3 in amino acids: CASSSGEGVFYEQYF. In DNA, the CDR3 is TGTGCCAGCAGCTCTGGGGAGGGGGTGTTCTACGAGCAGTACTTC.

The chain couples TRBV30 to TRBJ1-6; weak D call: TRBD1 (5 bases). CDR3 length equals 13 residues. Trimming cost V 4 bases and J 7 bases, with 11 bases left between them. Germline V gene sequence: CDR1 GTSNPN, CDR2 SVGIG (reference sequence). The CDR3 sequence is CAWTTTANSPLHF. CDR3 DNA: TGTGCCTGGACGACGACAGCAAATTCACCCCTCCACTTT.

The CDR3 coding sequence is TGTGCCAGCAGTCCCCGGGGGTTGGTGGGAACTAATGAAAAACTGTTTTTT. Translated, it gives CASSPRGLVGTNEKLFF. The chain joins TRBV28 to TRBJ1-4; weak D call: TRBD1 (5 bases). V dropped 5 bases and J dropped 1 base, with 17 bases sitting between them. There are 17 residues in the CDR3. The germline V gene has CDR1 MDHEN and CDR2 SYDVKM.

This clone ranks as medium-sized. The V call is TRBV29-1, the J call TRBJ1-1; 8 positions agree with TRBD1. The CDR3 has 12 amino acids. Trimming took 7 bases from V and 1 from J; bases not matched to a gene: 2. Germline assignment: CDR1 SQVTM and CDR2 ANQGSEA. CDR3 protein: CSAGQGNTEAFF. CDR3 nucleotides: TGCAGCGCCGGACAGGGGAACACTGAAGCTTTCTTT. Drawing the rest from reference TRBV29-1 and TRBJ1-1, the complete variable domain is SAVISQKPSRDICQRGTSLTIQCQVDSQVTMMFWYRQQPGQSLTLIATANQGSEATYESGFVIDKFPISRPNLTFSTLTVSNMSPEDSSIYLCSAGQGNTEAFFGQGTRLTVV.

This chain links TRBV21-1 with TRBJ2-1; the table names TRBD1, a call not compared with the DNA. TRBV21-1 is reported as a pseudogene. The CDR3 length is 17 residues. The CDR3 bases are TGTGCCAGCAGCAAAGCGCTTTGTGGGACAGGGGGCAATGAGCAGTTCTTC. Translation: CASSKALCGTGGNEQFF.

This clone has a single count. This chain joins TRBV12-3 or TRBV12-4 and TRBJ1-5; no reliable D call. CDR3 length: 12 residues. Trimming removed 3 bases at V and 5 bases at J, with 5 bases between. The CDR3 here is CASSFPYQPQHF. Written as DNA, the CDR3 is TGTGCCAGCAGTTTCCCTTATCAGCCCCAGCATTTT.

This sequence joins TRBV9 and TRBJ2-2; TRBD2 matches 12 bases. In germline, CDR1 is SGDLS, CDR2 YYNGEE. After removal of 4 bases from V and 4 bases from J, the junction contained 5 bases not matched to a gene. This CDR3 spans 16 amino acids. CDR3: CASSLTSGGSTGELFF. The CDR3 DNA reads TGTGCCAGCAGCTTAACTAGCGGGGGGAGCACCGGGGAGCTGTTTTTT.

The chain is built from TRBV7-2 and TRBJ2-7, with D unclear. The CDR3 is 13 residues long. Per the germline V gene, CDR1 is SGHTA and CDR2 is FQGNSA. V gave up 3 bases and J gave up 1 base, with 7 bases separating them. The CDR3: CASSFAGSYEQYF. In nucleotides, the CDR3 is TGTGCCAGCAGCTTCGCAGGTTCCTACGAGCAGTACTTC.

This clone was seen a single time. The V and J genes are TRBV18 and TRBJ2-1; possibly TRBD2 for D (5 bases). This CDR3 contains 14 residues. CDR1 is KGHSH, CDR2 LQKENI, per germline. Trimming left V 3 bases short and J 3 bases short, with 9 bases between. CDR3 in amino acids: CASSPLASYNEQFF. DNA of the CDR3: TGTGCCAGCTCACCGCTAGCCAGCTACAATGAGCAGTTCTTC.

This chain joins TRBV18 and TRBJ1-1; D is unclear. Germline loops: CDR1 KGHSH, CDR2 LQKENI. V was cut by 3 bases and J by 4 bases, with 9 bases left in between. This CDR3 has 13 residues. The CDR3 nucleotides are TGTGCCAGCTCACCTCTGGAGGGCACTGAAGCTTTCTTT. Protein product: CASSPLEGTEAFF. The whole variable domain, remainder taken from reference TRBV18 and TRBJ1-1, is NAGVMQNPRHLVRRRGQEARLRCSPMKGHSHVYWYRQLPEEGLKFMVYLQKENIIDESGMPKERFSAEFPKEGPSILRIQQVVRGDSAAYFCASSPLEGTEAFFGQGTRLTVV.

This sequence joins TRBV28 and TRBJ2-3; 11 positions agree with TRBD2. Per germline, CDR1 MDHEN and CDR2 SYDVKM. This CDR3 comprises 16 residues. Trimming cost V 6 bases and J 3 bases; bases outside gene matches: 8. This chain's CDR3 is CASSSRTSGYTDTQYF. DNA of the CDR3: TGTGCCAGCAGCTCCCGGACTAGCGGGTATACAGATACGCAGTATTTT.

The chain is built from TRBV7-3 and TRBJ1-6; D is ambiguous. V lost 4 bases to trimming and J lost 4 bases, with 5 bases between them. Germline V gives CDR1 SGHTA, CDR2 FQGTGA. There are 13 residues in the CDR3. The CDR3 protein is CASSSRYNSPLHF. The CDR3 DNA sequence: TGTGCCAGCAGCTCCCGTTATAATTCACCCCTCCACTTT.

V usage is TRBV11-2 and J usage is TRBJ2-7, with D hard to call. CDR1 and CDR2 (germline): SGHAT, FQNNGV. V lost 3 bases, J lost 3 bases, and 6 bases lay in between. CDR3 length equals 12 residues. As DNA, the CDR3 is TGTGCCAGCAGCTTCAGTGGCTACGAGCAGTACTTC. This gives the protein CASSFSGYEQYF.

The table lists this clone with many counts. CDR3 coding DNA: TGTGCCAGCAGCTTGCAAGTCGGTGGACAGAATCAGCCCCAGCATTTT. Its protein product is CASSLQVGGQNQPQHF. The chain combines TRBV7-8 with TRBJ1-5; D is possibly TRBD1 (6 bases). The CDR3 is made up of 16 amino acids. The germline CDR1 and CDR2 sequences are SGHVS and FQNEAQ. The V end was cut by 3 bases, the J end by 4 bases, with 16 bases between.

The V gene is TRBV3-1 (or the pseudogene TRBV3-2), the J gene TRBJ1-1; D might be TRBD1 (6 bases). In germline, CDR1 is LGHDT, CDR2 YNNKEL (reference sequence). Trimming cost V 1 base and J 13 bases, with 19 bases left between them. The CDR3 has 14 residues. For the CDR3, the DNA is TGTGCCAGCAGCCAAGCCCCGGGCGGGGGCGCTGGTTTCTTT. Protein: CASSQAPGGGAGFF.

The V call is TRBV19, the J call TRBJ1-2; 8 bases are a match to TRBD1. CDR3 length: 15 amino acids. The V gene end was trimmed by 1 base and the J gene end by 8 bases; junction bases not matched to a gene: 9. CDR1 LNHDA and CDR2 SQIVND come from the germline V gene (reference sequence). CDR3 in amino acids: CASSIARGQGGGYTF. CDR3 nucleotides: TGTGCCAGTAGTATAGCCCGAGGACAGGGCGGAGGCTACACCTTC. Full variable domain (outside the CDR3, taken from reference TRBV19 and TRBJ1-2): DGGITQSPKYLFRKEGQNVTLSCEQNLNHDAMYWYRQDPGQGLRLIYYSQIVNDFQKGDIAEGYSVSREKKESFPLTVTSAQKNPTAFYLCASSIARGQGGGYTFGSGTRLTVV.

This clone appeared once. The chain is built from TRBV9 and TRBJ2-5; 10 bases are a match to TRBD2. CDR1 and CDR2 (germline): SGDLS, YYNGEE. The CDR3 covers 15 residues. The V and J ends lost 1 base and 5 bases, in that order; junction bases with no gene match: 5. CDR3 sequence reads: CASSVSGGAGETQYF. CDR3 in DNA: TGTGCCAGCAGCGTAAGCGGGGGGGCTGGGGAGACCCAGTACTTC. Combining the CDR3 with reference TRBV9 and TRBJ2-5 gives the whole variable domain DSGVTQTPKHLITATGQRVTLRCSPRSGDLSVYWYQQSLDQGLQFLIQYYNGEERAKGNILERFSAQQFPDLHSELNLSSLELGDSALYFCASSVSGGAGETQYFGPGTRLLVL.

The chain uses TRBV18 and TRBJ1-3; D unclear. CDR3 length: 15 residues. From germline, CDR1 is KGHSH and CDR2 LQKENI. With 0 bases removed from V and 0 bases from J, the gap between germline ends came to 6 bases. The CDR3 loop is CASSPPADSGNTIYF. CDR3 DNA sequence: TGTGCCAGCTCACCACCGGCGGACTCTGGAAACACCATATATTTT.

The V call is TRBV18, the J call TRBJ1-6, with 7 nucleotides matching TRBD1. Germline trimming cut 2 bases from V and 4 bases from J; bases unmatched to any gene: 5. Germline CDR1 reads KGHSH; CDR2 reads LQKENI. The CDR3 contains 16 residues. This CDR3 is CASSPYSGQYNSPLHF. CDR3 bases: TGTGCCAGCTCACCATATTCGGGACAGTATAATTCACCCCTCCACTTT.

The rearrangement uses TRBV28 and TRBJ1-3; D is ambiguous. Trimming left V 6 bases short and J 3 bases short, with 9 bases between. Germline V gene lookup returns CDR1 MDHEN and CDR2 SYDVKM. The CDR3 sequence is 13 residues long. The CDR3 loop reads CASRGVGGNTIYF. The CDR3 nucleotides read TGTGCCAGCAGGGGAGTCGGTGGAAACACCATATATTTT.